This T cell receptor beta chain was identified in a study of cytomegalovirus exposure and HLA in healthy donors (dated by TCRdb to 2015 to 2018). For context, the study as a whole: In an earlier analysis of under 750 of the donors, 250 to 350 Gb of sequence data and just under 120 million unique TCR beta sequences from 150 million to 200 million T cells were reported. Across some 400 genotyped donors of the cohort, an average of approximately 200,000 unique TCR beta nucleotide sequences per donor were sequenced, and 15% to 20% of those sequences were non-productive. In a later genetic analysis, genome-wide SNP genotypes for 398 of the 666 donors were used, and that subset was treated as a discovery cohort. Every repertoire in the discovery cohort had been generated on one and the same sequencing platform. The aim of the study was to test whether cataloging public T cell receptors could identify signatures of past pathogen exposure. Alongside the repertoire data, information on donor age, sex, ethnicity and CMV serostatus was compiled. Rather than drawing on any new phenotypic data, the later analysis identified candidate immune exposures from TCR beta sequences and the way those sequences occurred across donors. The T cell repertoires of some 700 subjects were profiled by immunosequencing and related to cytomegalovirus serostatus. To predict cytomegalovirus infection status, the study combined high-throughput TCR immunosequencing, statistical association of individual TCRs with disease status, and machine learning. Typing coverage differed by locus: A, B, C, DRB1 and DQB1 were typed in roughly 620-630 donors, DQA1 in 522, DPA1 in 606, and DPB1 in 472. Roughly 300 gigabases of sequencing data and roughly 80 million unique TCR sequences made up an early release that covered approximately 620 HLA-typed donors. Four or five DR-DQ haplotypes were handled as single units for association and clustering, since linkage in the cohort was strong. An earlier analysis of 587 of the donors applied high-throughput TCR beta sequencing to assess whether each TCR beta V gene segment acted as functional or pseudogenic. HLA typing covered class I and class II loci at four-digit resolution. A later analysis re-examined previously published TCR beta repertoires from several hundred donors and added high-resolution HLA genotyping to investigate patterns of TCR occurrence. Among the roughly 410 genotyped donors, about 85% belonged to the genetic ancestry cluster associated with self-reported Caucasian donors. Besides the first cohort of roughly 660 subjects, a separate validation cohort made up of roughly 120 different subjects was used. The full study reports these points: Across donors, most TCR sequences were observed very rarely, whereas some public TCRs were present in many individuals. HLA typing was unavailable for some donors at each locus, so association tests used only the typed subset. Assigning TCR associations to individual alleles was difficult when HLA alleles, especially DR and DQ, strongly co-occurred. In vitro tests confirmed that a few of the cytomegalovirus-associated TCR beta chains recognize cytomegalovirus antigens. A further reported finding was that TCR beta sequences accurately predicted the HLA-A and HLA-B alleles for most subjects in the first cohort. V-gene and J-gene trimming of TCR beta chains was associated with a missense DCLRE1C variant in a later genetic analysis, and the association was replicated in an independent cohort. In a later analysis, several top co-occurrence clusters were reported to appear linked to parvovirus B19, influenza, CMV and Epstein-Barr virus. Most CMV-associated TCR beta chains appeared to be HLA-restricted in a later analysis, and the HLA associations seemed to be driven largely by CMV exposure. The study gave a list of over 150 TCR beta chains associated with cytomegalovirus. Compared with the approximately 710-donor mean, donors in an Asian-associated ancestry cluster had fewer N-insertions in productive TCRs, according to a later genetic analysis. For the cohort, immune exposure information was limited to CMV serostatus. The authors suggested that the approach could potentially be generalized to other disease states and immunological phenotypes. Because counts were too low, approximately 15 rarely observed V segments, including chromosome 9 orphons, were excluded from the earlier analysis of 587 of the donors. Sequencing depth was assumed to be roughly uniform across donors in the presence/absence analyses, though that assumption may not hold. In a later analysis, TCR association rates were found to vary across HLA loci, with the most associated TCRs seen for DRB1 alleles and the fewest for HLA-C alleles. A later analysis found that HLA-associated TCR beta chains were more clonally expanded and had lower generation probabilities than equally common non-associated chains. Because the 87-base-pair reads could not distinguish some IMGT-functional V segments, including TRBV6-2 and TRBV6-3, those segments were excluded. Specific HLA alleles were associated with roughly 17,000 TCR beta sequences at a false discovery rate of 0.05 in a later analysis. The sequencing pipeline was judged likely to have produced a cluster of highly shared sequence variants as a technical artifact. Linkage disequilibrium might explain the correlated functional status among segregating V segments, but an unknown experimental factor could not be ruled out. In an earlier analysis of around 600 of the donors, most TCR beta V segments were observed in productive rearrangements about 87% or about 30% of the time, broadly matching IMGT annotations. The classifier was reported to diagnose cytomegalovirus status with high specificity and sensitivity in both the original and validation cohorts. Only TCR beta chains were sequenced in this cohort, and the absence of alpha or paired-chain data limited detectable features.

In total, approximately 690 healthy bone marrow donors made up the cohort. At the time of sampling, all cohort members were nominally healthy, though unrecorded immune exposures were likely present. The donor tested CMV seropositive and was one of the 289 seropositive cohort members. Every donor gave a peripheral blood sample, and the peripheral blood mononuclear cells from that sample were used for TCR beta sequencing. Genomic DNA was extracted from the blood cell samples with the Qiagen DNeasy Blood Extraction Kit. The library was made by the immunoSEQ multiplex PCR assay. For the multiplex PCR, a mixture combining 60 forward primers for TCR Vbeta segments and 13 reverse primers for TCR Jbeta segments was used. A multiplex PCR assay on genomic DNA amplified the CDR3 region of rearranged TCR beta genes. The Illumina HiSeq System was used to sequence the amplified TCR beta libraries as 87-base-pair reads. As for the original processing: A later analysis counted 75 million to 100 million unique TCR beta chains across the 650 to 800 repertoires, and some 11 million of these chains were shared by at least two donors. Raw reads were error-corrected and collapsed into unique sequences with a nearest-neighbor algorithm that merged closely related sequences to remove PCR and sequencing errors. To assign V, D and J gene segments, CDR3 sequences were aligned to IMGT reference sequences. For a sequence to be retained, a match of at least six nucleotides was required to both a V gene segment and a J gene segment. A rearrangement counted as productive if the CDR3 had no stop codons and remained in frame with V and J, and every other rearrangement counted as non-productive. CDR3 was defined according to IMGT convention as the region running from the second conserved V-encoded cysteine to the conserved J-encoded phenylalanine. The earlier analysis of some 580 of the donors excluded any sequence lacking an unambiguous match to a single V gene segment. An earlier analysis of about 600 of the donors called V segments functional above 56.7% productive rearrangements and segregating when the between-donor standard deviation exceeded 5%. To diagnose cytomegalovirus status from the catalog of TCR beta chain sequences, a statistical classification framework was built. V and J gene assignment, in a later analysis, came from comparing TCR nucleotide sequences with IMGT/GENE-DB human TR gene sequences. In a later analysis, CDR3 sequences and most-parsimonious VDJ recombination scenarios were assigned using the TCRdist pipeline. A later analysis defined each TCR beta chain by its CDR3 amino acid sequence plus V-gene family, and excluded reads lacking a unique V-gene family. A later analysis removed several hundred highly shared, low-generation-probability nucleotide sequences to deal with suspected cross-contamination and a sequencing artifact. In a later analysis, a clonal expansion index for each public chain was calculated from normalized within-repertoire ranks of inferred template counts. In a later analysis, generation probabilities were computed using a VDJ recombination model fitted to out-of-frame rearrangements, and the results were checked against IGoR. A later analysis scored TCR-TCR, TCR-HLA and TCR-CMV co-occurrence with hypergeometric tests, applying a repertoire-size bias correction to TCR pairs. A later analysis estimated false discovery rates by permuting HLA or CMV assignments 20 times. A later analysis grouped co-occurring TCRs with DBSCAN, adding TCRdist sequence similarity when clustering within HLA-allele-positive subsets. Co-occurrence clustering excluded repertoires with fewer than 30,000 or more than 120,000 public chains, plus five with anomalous nucleotide sharing. TCRdb mirrors the immuneACCESS table, restricted to in-frame sequences. Some clones are absent from its copies; in checked studies, under half trace to an unresolved V gene, and the reason for the others is unknown. That table supplies the V and J calls and clone size; D and trimming were determined from the DNA. In this sample the table shows approximately 100,000 clones, 74% of which occur a single time. 2% to 3% of the sample is taken by the ten largest.

V lost 2 bases and J lost 3 bases, and the count of bases not matched to a germline gene is 6. The CDR3 measures 18 amino acids from cysteine to phenylalanine. Here the CDR3 DNA is all that survives: 54 bases in frame from base 1. Reading the germline V gene gives CDR1 SGDLS and CDR2 YYNGEE. This clone was detected only once. What this receptor recognizes is not known. The input lacks base qualities; no much larger clone sits a single base away. This sequence was found in a man aged 45 to 65 in good health and CMV-seropositive. Sequencing used PBMCs. The V gene is TRBV9 and the J gene is TRBJ2-3; TRBD2 matches 16 bases in the middle. For the CDR3, the sequence is CASSVGTSGGAYTDTQYF. In nucleotide form, the sequence is TGTGCCAGCAGCGTTGGGACTAGCGGGGGGGCCTATACAGATACGCAGTATTTT.